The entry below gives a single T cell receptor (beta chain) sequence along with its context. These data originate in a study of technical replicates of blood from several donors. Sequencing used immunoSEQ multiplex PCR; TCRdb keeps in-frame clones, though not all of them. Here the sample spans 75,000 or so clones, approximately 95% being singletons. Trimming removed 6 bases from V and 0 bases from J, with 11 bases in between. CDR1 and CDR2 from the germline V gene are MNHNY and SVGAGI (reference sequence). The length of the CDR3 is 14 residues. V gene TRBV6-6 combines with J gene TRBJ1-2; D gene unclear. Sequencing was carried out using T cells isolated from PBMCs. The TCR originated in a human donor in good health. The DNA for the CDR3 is TGTGCCAGCAGCCCGGGGAGGACTAACTATGGCTACACCTTC. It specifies CASSPGRTNYGYTF.